This T cell receptor (beta chain) was sequenced in a study of a mutant IDH1 vaccine in newly diagnosed glioma. Study-wide background: All eight of the vaccinations patients received fell in weeks 1, 3, 5, 7, 11, 15, 19 and 23. Vaccination followed radiotherapy alone by 4-6 weeks, or accompanied temozolomide cycles.

Time point specified: week 23, last vaccination. Doses consisted of 300 ug of mutant IDH1 20-mer peptide each, paired with topical imiquimod. Clones were sequenced by immunoSEQ multiplex PCR, and TCRdb holds only the in-frame ones, with some missing. The profile shows about 54,000 clones, 87% of them singletons. After removal of 3 bases from V and 2 bases from J, the junction contained 8 bases not matched to a gene. The CDR3 consists of 16 residues. CDR1 is LNHNV, CDR2 YYDKDF, per germline (reference sequence). Remarks on this clone: Antigen unknown.

This chain connects TRBV15 to TRBJ2-7; 9 bases match TRBD2. Here the sequenced sample was PBMCs, taken from a glioma patient whose treatment included an IDH1 peptide vaccine. The receptor was derived from a man between 35 and 55 years old with glioma. CDR3 DNA sequence: TGTGCCACCAGCAGTAAGTTAGCGGGAGCTACCTACGAGCAGTACTTC. It codes for CATSSKLAGATYEQYF.